This T cell receptor beta chain was sequenced for a study of beta chain features in type 1 diabetes. The study, taken as a whole, reports: Across all four CD4+ subsets, people with type 1 diabetes showed modestly shorter TCRB CDR3s.

This clone was counted only a few times. The target antigen is unknown. The investigators reverse transcribed all of the isolated RNA, so they sequenced expressed TCRB transcripts. Generated by immunoSEQ multiplex PCR, the TCRdb table keeps only in-frame clones and is missing some. The sample contains some 500,000 clones, about an eighth of which appear only once. This TCR derives from a woman under 30 in good health. Specimen: naive CD4+ T cells from blood.

Written as DNA, the CDR3 is TGCAGCGTTGAAGGAGGAAAGGGGGGCTACACCTTC. Translated, it gives CSVEGGKGGYTF. The rearrangement joins TRBV29-1 to TRBJ1-2; weak D call: TRBD1 (5 bases). Germline CDR1 and CDR2: SQVTM and ANQGSEA. The V end was cut by 1 base, the J end by 8 bases, with 11 bases between. The CDR3 sequence is 12 residues long. The variable domain in full, completed from reference TRBV29-1 and TRBJ1-2, reads SAVISQKPSRDICQRGTSLTIQCQVDSQVTMMFWYRQQPGQSLTLIATANQGSEATYESGFVIDKFPISRPNLTFSTLTVSNMSPEDSSIYLCSVEGGKGGYTFGSGTRLTVV.